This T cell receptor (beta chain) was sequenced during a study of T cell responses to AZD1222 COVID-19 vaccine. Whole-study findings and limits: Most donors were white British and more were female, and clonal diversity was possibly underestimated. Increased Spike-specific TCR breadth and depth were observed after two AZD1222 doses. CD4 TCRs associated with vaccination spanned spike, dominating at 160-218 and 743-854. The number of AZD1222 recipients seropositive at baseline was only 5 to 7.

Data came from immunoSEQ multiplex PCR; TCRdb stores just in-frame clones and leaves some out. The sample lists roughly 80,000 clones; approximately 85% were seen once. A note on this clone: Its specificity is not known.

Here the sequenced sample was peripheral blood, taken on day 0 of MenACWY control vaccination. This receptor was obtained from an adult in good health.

The chain's CDR3 is CASSRVGSQNEQFF. CDR3 coding DNA: TGTGCCAGTAGTCGGGTTGGCAGCCAAAATGAGCAGTTCTTC. The chain joins TRBV19 to TRBJ2-1; D remains unclear. CDR1 is LNHDA, CDR2 SQIVND, per germline (reference sequence). The CDR3 totals 14 residues. V lost 5 bases, J lost 7 bases, and 15 bases lay in between. The whole variable domain, filled in from reference TRBV19 and TRBJ2-1, reads DGGITQSPKYLFRKEGQNVTLSCEQNLNHDAMYWYRQDPGQGLRLIYYSQIVNDFQKGDIAEGYSVSREKKESFPLTVTSAQKNPTAFYLCASSRVGSQNEQFFGPGTRLTVL.